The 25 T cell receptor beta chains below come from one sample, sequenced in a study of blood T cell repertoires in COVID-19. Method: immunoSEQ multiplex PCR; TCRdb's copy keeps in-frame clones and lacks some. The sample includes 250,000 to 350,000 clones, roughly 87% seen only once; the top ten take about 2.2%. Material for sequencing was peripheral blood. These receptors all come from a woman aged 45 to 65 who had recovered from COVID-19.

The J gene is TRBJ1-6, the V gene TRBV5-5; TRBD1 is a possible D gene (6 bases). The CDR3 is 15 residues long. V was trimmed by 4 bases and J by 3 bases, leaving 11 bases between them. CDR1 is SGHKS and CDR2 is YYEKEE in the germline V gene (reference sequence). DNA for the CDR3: TGTGCCAGCAGCGGACAGACAGTCTATAATTCACCCCTCCACTTT. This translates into CASSGQTVYNSPLHF.

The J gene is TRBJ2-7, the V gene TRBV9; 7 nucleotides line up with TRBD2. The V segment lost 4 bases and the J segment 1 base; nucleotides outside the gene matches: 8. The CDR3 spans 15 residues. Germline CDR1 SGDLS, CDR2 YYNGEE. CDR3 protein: CASSYIERGSYEQYF. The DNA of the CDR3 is TGTGCCAGCAGCTACATCGAGCGGGGTTCCTACGAGCAGTACTTC.

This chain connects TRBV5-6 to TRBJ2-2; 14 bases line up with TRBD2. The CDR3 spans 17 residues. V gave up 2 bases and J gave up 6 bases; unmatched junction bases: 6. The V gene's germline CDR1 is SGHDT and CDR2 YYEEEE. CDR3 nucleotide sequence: TGTGCCAGCAGCTTCCCGGGACTAGCGGGAGCGGCCGGGGAGCTGTTTTTT. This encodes CASSFPGLAGAAGELFF.

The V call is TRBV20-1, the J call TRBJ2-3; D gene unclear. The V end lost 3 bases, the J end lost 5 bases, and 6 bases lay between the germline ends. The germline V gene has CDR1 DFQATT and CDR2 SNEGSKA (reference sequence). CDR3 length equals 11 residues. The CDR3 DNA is TGCAGTGCTAGCGTAGTAGATACGCAGTATTTT. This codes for CSASVVDTQYF.

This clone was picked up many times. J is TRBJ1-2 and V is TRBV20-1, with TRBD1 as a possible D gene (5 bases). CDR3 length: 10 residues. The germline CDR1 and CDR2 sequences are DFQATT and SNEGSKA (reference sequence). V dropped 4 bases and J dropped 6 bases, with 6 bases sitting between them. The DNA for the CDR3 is TGCAGTGCTACAGGGAATGGCTACACCTTC. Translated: CSATGNGYTF.

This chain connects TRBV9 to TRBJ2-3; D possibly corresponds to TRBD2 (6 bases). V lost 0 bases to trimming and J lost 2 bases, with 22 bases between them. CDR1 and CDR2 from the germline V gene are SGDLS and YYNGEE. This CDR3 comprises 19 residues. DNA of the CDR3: TGTGCCAGCAGCGTAGGGATGGTTCCAGCGGGCCTCCTCACAGATACGCAGTATTTT. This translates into CASSVGMVPAGLLTDTQYF.

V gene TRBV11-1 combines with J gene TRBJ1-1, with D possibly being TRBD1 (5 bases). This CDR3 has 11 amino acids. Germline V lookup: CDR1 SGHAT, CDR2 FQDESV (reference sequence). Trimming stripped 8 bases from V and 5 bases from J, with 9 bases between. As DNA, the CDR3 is TGTGCCAGCGGGGCTGAGACTGAAGCTTTCTTT. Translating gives CASGAETEAFF.

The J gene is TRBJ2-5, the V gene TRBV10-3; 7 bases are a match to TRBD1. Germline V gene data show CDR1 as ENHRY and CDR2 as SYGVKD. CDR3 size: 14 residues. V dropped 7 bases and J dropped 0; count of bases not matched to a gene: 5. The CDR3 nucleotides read TGTGCCATCAACCCGACAGGGAACCAAGAGACCCAGTACTTC. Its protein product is CAINPTGNQETQYF.

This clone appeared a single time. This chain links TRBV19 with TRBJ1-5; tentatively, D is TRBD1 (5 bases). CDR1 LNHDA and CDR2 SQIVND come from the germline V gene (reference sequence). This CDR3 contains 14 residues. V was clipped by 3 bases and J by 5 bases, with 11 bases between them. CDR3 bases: TGTGCCAGTAGTATCGACAGCCTATATCAGCCCCAGCATTTT. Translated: CASSIDSLYQPQHF.

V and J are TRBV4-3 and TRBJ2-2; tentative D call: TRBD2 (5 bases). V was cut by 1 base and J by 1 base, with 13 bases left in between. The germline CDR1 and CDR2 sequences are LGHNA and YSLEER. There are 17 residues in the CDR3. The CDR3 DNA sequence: TGCGCCAGCAGCCAAGTGGCCCGGGGTCGGAACACCGGGGAGCTGTTTTTT. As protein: CASSQVARGRNTGELFF.

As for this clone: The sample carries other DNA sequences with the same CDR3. CDR3 amino acids: CASSTAGGSYEQYF. In DNA, the CDR3 is TGTGCCAGTAGTACGGCAGGGGGGTCCTACGAGCAGTACTTC. This rearrangement joins TRBV19 to TRBJ2-7, with D possibly matching TRBD1 (7 bases). Trimming removed 4 bases from V and 1 base from J, with 11 bases in between. This CDR3 is built from 14 residues. Germline CDR1 and CDR2: LNHDA and SQIVND (reference sequence). Based on the CDR3 plus reference TRBV19 and TRBJ2-7, the full variable domain is DGGITQSPKYLFRKEGQNVTLSCEQNLNHDAMYWYRQDPGQGLRLIYYSQIVNDFQKGDIAEGYSVSREKKESFPLTVTSAQKNPTAFYLCASSTAGGSYEQYFGPGTRLTVT.

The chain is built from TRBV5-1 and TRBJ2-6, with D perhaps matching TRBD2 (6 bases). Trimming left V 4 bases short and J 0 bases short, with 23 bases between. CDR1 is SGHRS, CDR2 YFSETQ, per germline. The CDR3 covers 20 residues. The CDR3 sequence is CASSPGWNGGSNSGANVLTF. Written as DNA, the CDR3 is TGCGCCAGCAGCCCGGGGTGGAACGGAGGGTCTAACTCTGGGGCCAACGTCCTGACTTTC.

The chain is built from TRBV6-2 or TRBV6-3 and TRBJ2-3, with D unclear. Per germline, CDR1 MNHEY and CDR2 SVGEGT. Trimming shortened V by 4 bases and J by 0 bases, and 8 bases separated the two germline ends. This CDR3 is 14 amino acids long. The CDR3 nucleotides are TGTGCCAGCAGTTGGGCCCCTAGCACAGATACGCAGTATTTT. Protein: CASSWAPSTDTQYF.

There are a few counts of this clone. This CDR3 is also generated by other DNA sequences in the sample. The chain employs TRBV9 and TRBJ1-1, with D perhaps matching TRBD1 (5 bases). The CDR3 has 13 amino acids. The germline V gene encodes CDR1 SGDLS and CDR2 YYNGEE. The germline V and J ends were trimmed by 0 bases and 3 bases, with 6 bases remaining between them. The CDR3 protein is CASSVGGDTEAFF. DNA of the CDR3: TGTGCCAGCAGCGTAGGGGGGGACACTGAAGCTTTCTTT.

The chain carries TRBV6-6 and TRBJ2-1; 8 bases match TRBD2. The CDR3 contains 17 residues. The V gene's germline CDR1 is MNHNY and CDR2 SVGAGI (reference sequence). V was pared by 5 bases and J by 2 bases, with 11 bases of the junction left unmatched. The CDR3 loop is CASSRPGGTLPYNEQFF. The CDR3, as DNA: TGTGCCAGCAGTCGTCCGGGAGGGACTCTACCCTACAATGAGCAGTTCTTC.

Here the CDR3 DNA reads TGTGCCGCCTCTCAGGGTGCCATCGATACGCAGTATTTT. This gives the protein CAASQGAIDTQYF. V is TRBV12-3 or TRBV12-4 and J is TRBJ2-3, with D possibly matching TRBD1 (5 bases). Trimming left V 11 bases short and J 6 bases short, with 18 bases between. This CDR3 has 13 residues.

DNA for the CDR3: TGTGCTAGTGGTTTCGGGAGAAACCAGCATTTT. It translates to CASGFGRNQHF. The chain couples TRBV12-5 to TRBJ1-5; unclear D gene. The V gene's germline CDR1 is LGHNT and CDR2 FRNRAP. CDR3 length equals 11 residues. V was trimmed by 3 bases and J by 12 bases, leaving 9 bases between them.

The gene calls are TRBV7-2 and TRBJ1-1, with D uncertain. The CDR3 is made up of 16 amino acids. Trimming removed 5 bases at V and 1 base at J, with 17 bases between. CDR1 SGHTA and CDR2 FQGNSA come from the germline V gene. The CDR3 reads CASSGGPGSGNTEAFF. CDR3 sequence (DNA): TGTGCCAGCAGCGGAGGTCCAGGCAGCGGGAACACTGAAGCTTTCTTT.

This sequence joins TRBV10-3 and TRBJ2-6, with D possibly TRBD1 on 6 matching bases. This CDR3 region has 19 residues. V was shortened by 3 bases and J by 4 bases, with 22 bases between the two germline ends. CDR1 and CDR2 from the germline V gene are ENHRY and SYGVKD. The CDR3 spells CAISEWIQGHLSGANVLTF. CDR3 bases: TGTGCCATCAGTGAATGGATTCAGGGACATCTCTCGGGGGCCAACGTCCTGACTTTC.

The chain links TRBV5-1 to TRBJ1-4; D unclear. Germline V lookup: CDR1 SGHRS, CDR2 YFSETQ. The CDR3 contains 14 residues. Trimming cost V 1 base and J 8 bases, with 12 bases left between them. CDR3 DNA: TGCGCCAGCAGCTTGTCCGGGGATAGGGAAAAACTGTTTTTT. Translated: CASSLSGDREKLFF.

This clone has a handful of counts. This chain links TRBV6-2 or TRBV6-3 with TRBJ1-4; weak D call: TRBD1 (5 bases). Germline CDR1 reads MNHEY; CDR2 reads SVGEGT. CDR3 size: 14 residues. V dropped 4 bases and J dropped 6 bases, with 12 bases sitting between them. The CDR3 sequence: CASSSTDGYEKLFF. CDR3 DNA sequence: TGTGCCAGCAGTTCGACAGATGGCTATGAAAAACTGTTTTTT.

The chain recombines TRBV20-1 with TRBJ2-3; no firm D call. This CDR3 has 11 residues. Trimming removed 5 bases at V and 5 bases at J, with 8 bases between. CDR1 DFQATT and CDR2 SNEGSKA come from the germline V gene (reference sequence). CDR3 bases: TGCAGTGCTGTCCGGGTAGATACGCAGTATTTT. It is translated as CSAVRVDTQYF.

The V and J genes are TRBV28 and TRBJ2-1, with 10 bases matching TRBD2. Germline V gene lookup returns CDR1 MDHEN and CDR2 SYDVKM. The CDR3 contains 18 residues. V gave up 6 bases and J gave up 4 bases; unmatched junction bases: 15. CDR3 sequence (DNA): TGTGCCAGCAGCTCTCCAAGTTTCACTAGCGGGGCTTACAATGAGCAGTTCTTC. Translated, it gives CASSSPSFTSGAYNEQFF.

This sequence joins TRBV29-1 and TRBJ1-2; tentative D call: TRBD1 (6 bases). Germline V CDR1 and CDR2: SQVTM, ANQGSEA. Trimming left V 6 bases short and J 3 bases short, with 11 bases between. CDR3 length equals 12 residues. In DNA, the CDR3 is TGCAGCGTCAAACAGGGCGACTATGGCTACACCTTC. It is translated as CSVKQGDYGYTF.

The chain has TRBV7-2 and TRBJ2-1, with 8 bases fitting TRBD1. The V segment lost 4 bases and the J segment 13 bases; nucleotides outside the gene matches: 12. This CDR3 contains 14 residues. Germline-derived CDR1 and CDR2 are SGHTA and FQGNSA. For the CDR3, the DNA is TGTGCCAGCAGCTCCCGGGGACAGGTCGCTACCCAGTTCTTC. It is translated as CASSSRGQVATQFF.